The TCR beta chain described here comes from a study of blood T cells in healthy people across ages. Study-wide findings and caveats: Naive CD4+ cell counts and diversity both ran higher in long-lived than in aged donors. When one million T cells were used, diversity estimates were thought to be underestimates.

Using a J-beta primer mix together with a sample-barcoded 5' primer, a second PCR was run for roughly 6 to 11 cycles. All samples gave at least 2.5 million CDR3-containing paired-end reads. TCRdb redid the calling of the 5' RACE reads with MiXCR, one entry per CDR3 protein. Among 1 million or so distinct CDR3 sequences listed, over 35% were seen once. This clonotype was seen a few times. Its matching antigen is unknown. The CDR3 extends over 16 amino acids. Germline V gene data show CDR1 as MNHEY and CDR2 as SMNVEV (reference sequence). V was cut by 0 bases and J by 5 bases, with 16 bases left in between.

Sequencing was carried out using blood. The chain couples TRBV27 to TRBJ2-5; D call uncertain. The TCR originated in a woman aged 55-70 years in good health. Written as DNA, the CDR3 is TGTGCCAGCAGTTTATCGACGGAAGGAAGCCCGGAGACCCAGTACTTC. It yields the protein CASSLSTEGSPETQYF.